The T cell receptor beta chain described here comes from a study of cytomegalovirus exposure and HLA in healthy donors (dated by TCRdb to between 2016 and 2019). About the investigation overall: An earlier analysis of approximately 640 of the donors reported approximately 300 Gb of sequence data and more than 90 million unique TCR beta sequences from about 179 million T cells. Approximately 300 gigabases of sequencing data and about 92 million unique TCR sequences made up an early release that covered approximately 620 HLA-typed donors. Among the 398 genotyped donors, roughly 80% belonged to the genetic ancestry cluster associated with self-reported Caucasian donors. The study aimed to test whether cataloging public T cell receptors could reveal signatures of past pathogen exposure. Using immunosequencing, the study profiled T cell repertoires from 550 to 750 subjects and related those repertoires to cytomegalovirus serostatus. Along with the approximately 600-subject first cohort, a separate validation cohort of some 130 different subjects was used. To predict cytomegalovirus infection status, the study combined high-throughput TCR immunosequencing, statistical association of individual TCRs with disease status, and machine learning. To study patterns of TCR occurrence, a later analysis re-analyzed previously published TCR beta repertoires from hundreds of donors and added high-resolution HLA genotyping. In the later analysis, no new phenotypic data were used to find candidate immune exposures; instead, reliance was placed on TCR beta sequences and their occurrence across donors. To decide whether each TCR beta V gene segment behaved as functional or pseudogenic, an earlier analysis of some 570 of the donors relied on high-throughput TCR beta sequencing. Donor age, sex, ethnicity and CMV serostatus were compiled together with the repertoire data. Genome-wide SNP genotypes for about 60% of the 666 donors were used in a later genetic analysis, which treated that subset as a discovery cohort. Every repertoire in the discovery cohort had been generated on one and the same sequencing platform. HLA typing covered class I and class II loci at four-digit resolution. Typing coverage differed by locus: A, B, C, DRB1 and DQB1 were typed in roughly 620-630 donors, DQA1 in about 560, DPA1 in some 610, and DPB1 in 472. Five DR-DQ haplotypes were handled as single units for association and clustering because linkage in the cohort was strong. Across roughly 420 genotyped donors of the cohort, an average of approximately 200,000 unique TCR beta nucleotide sequences per donor were sequenced, and about a sixth of those sequences were non-productive. Here is what the overall study found, with its caveats: The authors suggested that the approach could potentially be extended to other disease states and immunological phenotypes. A later analysis found that HLA-associated TCR beta chains were more clonally expanded and had lower generation probabilities than equally common non-associated chains. For the cohort, immune exposure information was limited to CMV serostatus. Several of the top co-occurrence clusters appeared to be linked to parvovirus B19, influenza, CMV and Epstein-Barr virus, according to a later analysis. Because counts were too low, some 16 rarely observed V segments, including chromosome 9 orphons, were excluded from the earlier analysis of under 650 of the donors. A later analysis found that most CMV-associated TCR beta chains appeared HLA-restricted, with HLA associations seemingly driven largely by CMV exposure. An earlier analysis of approximately 590 of the donors showed that most TCR beta V segments appeared in productive rearrangements either about 87% or about 30% of the time, which broadly matched IMGT annotations. The sequencing pipeline was judged likely to have produced a cluster of highly shared sequence variants as a technical artifact. An association between a missense DCLRE1C variant and V-gene and J-gene trimming of TCR beta chains was found in a later genetic analysis and replicated in an independent cohort. Correlated functional status among segregating V segments might be attributable to linkage disequilibrium, but an unknown experimental factor could not be ruled out. While some public TCRs were present in many individuals, most TCR sequences turned up only very rarely across donors. At a false discovery rate of 0.05, a later analysis linked 15,000 to 20,000 TCR beta sequences to specific HLA alleles. Strong co-occurrence of HLA alleles, especially DR and DQ, made assigning TCR associations to individual alleles difficult. Cytomegalovirus status was reported to be diagnosed by the classifier with high specificity and sensitivity in both the original and validation cohorts. In a later analysis, the rate of TCR association differed among HLA loci, with DRB1 alleles having the most associated TCRs and HLA-C alleles having the fewest. The 87-base-pair reads could not distinguish some IMGT-functional V segments, including TRBV6-2 and TRBV6-3, so those segments were excluded. A few of the identified cytomegalovirus-associated TCR beta chains were confirmed in vitro to be specific for cytomegalovirus antigens. A total of roughly 160 TCR beta chains were listed by the study as associated with cytomegalovirus. A further reported finding was that TCR beta sequences accurately predicted the HLA-A and HLA-B alleles for most subjects in the first cohort. In this cohort, only TCR beta chains were sequenced, and detectable features were limited by the absence of alpha or paired-chain data. Presence/absence analyses assumed roughly uniform sequencing depth across donors, an assumption that may not hold. Because some donors lacked HLA typing at each locus, the association tests relied only on the typed subset. According to a later genetic analysis, donors in an Asian-associated ancestry cluster had fewer N-insertions in productive TCRs than the roughly 670-donor mean.

Libraries were built with the immunoSEQ multiplex PCR assay. For the multiplex PCR, a mixture combining 60 forward primers for TCR Vbeta segments and 13 reverse primers for TCR Jbeta segments was used. The CDR3 region of rearranged TCR beta genes was amplified from genomic DNA with a multiplex PCR assay. The Illumina HiSeq System was used to sequence the amplified TCR beta libraries as 87-base-pair reads. Per the source publication's procedure: A later analysis tallied 75 million to 95 million unique TCR beta chains across the 610 or so repertoires, and roughly 11 million of those chains were shared by two or more donors. A nearest-neighbor algorithm error-corrected the raw reads and collapsed the reads into unique sequences, merging closely related sequences to remove PCR and sequencing errors. Alignment of CDR3 sequences to IMGT reference sequences was used to assign V, D and J gene segments. Each retained sequence needed at least a six-nucleotide match to both a V gene segment and a J gene segment. A rearrangement was called productive if the CDR3 had no stop codons and remained in frame with V and J, and every other rearrangement was called non-productive. Following IMGT convention, CDR3 was defined as the stretch from the second conserved V-encoded cysteine up to the conserved J-encoded phenylalanine. Sequences without an unambiguous match to a single V gene segment were excluded from the earlier analysis of approximately 600 of the donors. In an earlier analysis of about 590 of the donors, a V segment was called functional when productive rearrangements were above 56.7%, and segregating when the standard deviation between donors exceeded 5%. To diagnose cytomegalovirus status from the catalog of TCR beta chain sequences, a statistical classification framework was built. In a later analysis, TCR nucleotide sequences were compared against IMGT/GENE-DB human TR gene sequences so that V and J genes could be assigned. Using the TCRdist pipeline, a later analysis assigned CDR3 sequences along with most-parsimonious VDJ recombination scenarios. A later analysis defined each TCR beta chain by its CDR3 amino acid sequence plus V-gene family, and excluded reads lacking a unique V-gene family. As a way to deal with suspected cross-contamination and a sequencing artifact, a later analysis dropped roughly 620 nucleotide sequences that were highly shared and had low generation probability. In a later analysis, a clonal expansion index for each public chain was calculated from normalized within-repertoire ranks of inferred template counts. Generation probabilities in a later analysis came from a VDJ recombination model fitted to out-of-frame rearrangements, and those results were checked against IGoR. Hypergeometric tests were used in a later analysis to score TCR-TCR, TCR-HLA and TCR-CMV co-occurrence, with a repertoire-size bias correction applied to the TCR pairs. A later analysis estimated false discovery rates by permuting HLA or CMV assignments 20 times. In a later analysis, co-occurring TCRs were grouped using DBSCAN, and TCRdist sequence similarity was added for clustering within HLA-allele-positive subsets. For co-occurrence clustering, repertoires with fewer than 30,000 or more than 120,000 public chains were excluded, along with roughly 5 repertoires with anomalous nucleotide sharing. TCRdb provides this immuneACCESS table in a form limited to in-frame rearrangements. Some clones are lacking; in checked studies, under half of them reflect an unresolved V gene, and why the rest are absent is not known. The D gene and trimming were derived from the DNA, and the V and J assignments and clone size from that table. Recorded for this sample are 80,000 to 95,000 clones; over 75% of them occurred a single time. Of the sample, around 6% falls within the top ten clones.

This clone was seen once. Its specific antigen is unknown. No much larger clone exists at a distance of one base, and base qualities are not known. The germline V gene (reference sequence) specifies SEHNR as CDR1 and FQNEAQ as CDR2. V gives up 5 bases and J gives up 2 bases, and the segment between their germline ends measures 16 bases. The CDR3 holds 16 amino acids from the cysteine to the phenylalanine. Just the 48-base CDR3 DNA is kept, in frame starting at base 1. The cohort consisted of some 730 healthy bone marrow donors. All cohort members were sampled while nominally healthy, although unrecorded immune exposures were likely present. The donor was CMV seronegative and was included in the group of a few hundred seronegative cohort members. Each donor provided a peripheral blood sample, and peripheral blood mononuclear cells were used for TCR beta sequencing. Genomic DNA extraction from the blood cell samples was performed with the Qiagen DNeasy Blood Extraction Kit.

The chain joins TRBV7-9 to TRBJ2-1; possibly the D gene is TRBD1, per 5 matching bases. The TCR sequence derives from a female donor in good health and CMV-seronegative. Sequencing input: PBMCs. The CDR3 loop reads CASSPTSGLAYNEQFF. The nucleotides read TGTGCCAGCAGCCCTACTTCAGGGCTCGCCTACAATGAGCAGTTCTTC.